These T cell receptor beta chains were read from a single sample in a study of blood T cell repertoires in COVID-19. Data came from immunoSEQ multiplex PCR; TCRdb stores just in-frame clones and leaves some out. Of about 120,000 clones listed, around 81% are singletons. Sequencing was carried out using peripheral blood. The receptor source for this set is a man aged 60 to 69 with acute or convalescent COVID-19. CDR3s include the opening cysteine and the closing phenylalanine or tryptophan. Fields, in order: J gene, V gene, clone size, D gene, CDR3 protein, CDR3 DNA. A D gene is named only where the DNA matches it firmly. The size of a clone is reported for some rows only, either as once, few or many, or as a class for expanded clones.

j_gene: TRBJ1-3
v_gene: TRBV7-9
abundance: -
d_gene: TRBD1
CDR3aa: CASSLFLRGKSGNTIYF
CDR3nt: TGTGCCAGCAGCTTATTCCTCAGGGGGAAAAGTGGAAACACCATATATTTT

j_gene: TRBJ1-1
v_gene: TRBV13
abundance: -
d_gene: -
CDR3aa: CASSPAGLMNTEAFF
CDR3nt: TGTGCCAGCAGCCCGGCTGGACTGATGAACACTGAAGCTTTCTTT

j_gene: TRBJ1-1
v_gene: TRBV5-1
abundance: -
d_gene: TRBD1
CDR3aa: CASSPGQGAFF
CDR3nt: TGCGCCAGCAGCCCCGGACAGGGGGCTTTCTTT

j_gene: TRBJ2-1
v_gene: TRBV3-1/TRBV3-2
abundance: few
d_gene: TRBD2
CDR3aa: CASSLTRLAAYNEQFF
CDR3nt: TGTGCCAGCAGCCTCACGCGACTAGCGGCGTACAATGAGCAGTTCTTC

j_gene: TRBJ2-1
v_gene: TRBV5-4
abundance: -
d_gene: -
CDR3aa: CASSPVEAYNEQFF
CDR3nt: TGTGCCAGCAGCCCGGTCGAGGCCTACAATGAGCAGTTCTTC

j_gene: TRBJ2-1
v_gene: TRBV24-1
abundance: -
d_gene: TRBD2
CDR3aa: CATSESGLAGANEQFF
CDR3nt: TGTGCCACCAGTGAATCGGGGCTAGCGGGGGCCAATGAGCAGTTCTTC

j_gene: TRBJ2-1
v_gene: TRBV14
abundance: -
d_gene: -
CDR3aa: CASRRGGGLGSYNEQFF
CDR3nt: TGTGCCAGCAGACGAGGGGGAGGGCTTGGCTCCTACAATGAGCAGTTCTTC

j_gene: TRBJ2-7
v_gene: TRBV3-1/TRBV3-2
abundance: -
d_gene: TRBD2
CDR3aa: CAAASSGSYEQYF
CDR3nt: TGTGCCGCCGCATCTAGCGGGAGTTACGAGCAGTACTTC

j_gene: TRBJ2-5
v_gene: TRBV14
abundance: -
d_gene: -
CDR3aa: CASSQDDPGEWETQYF
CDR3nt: TGTGCCAGCAGCCAAGACGATCCAGGGGAATGGGAGACCCAGTACTTC

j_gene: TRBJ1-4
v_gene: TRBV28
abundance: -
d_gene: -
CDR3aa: CASSLYGAGLGEKLFF
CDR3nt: TGTGCCAGCAGTTTATATGGGGCAGGGCTAGGTGAAAAACTGTTTTTT

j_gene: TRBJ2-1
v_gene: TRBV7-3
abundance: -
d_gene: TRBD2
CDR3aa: CASSLGREQYNEQFF
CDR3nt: TGTGCCAGCAGCTTAGGGCGGGAGCAATACAATGAGCAGTTCTTC

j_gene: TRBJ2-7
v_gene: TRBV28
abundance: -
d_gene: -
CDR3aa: CASSSGITVEQYF
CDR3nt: TGTGCCAGCAGTTCGGGTATAACGGTAGAGCAGTACTTC

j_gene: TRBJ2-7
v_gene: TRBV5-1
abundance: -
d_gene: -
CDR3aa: CASSLGTEQYF
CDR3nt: TGCGCCAGCAGCTTGGGGACTGAGCAGTACTTC

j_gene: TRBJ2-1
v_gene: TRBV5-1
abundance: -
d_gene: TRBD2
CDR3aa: CASRPPGRSFNEQFF
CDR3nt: TGCGCCAGCAGACCCCCCGGGAGGTCCTTCAATGAGCAGTTCTTC

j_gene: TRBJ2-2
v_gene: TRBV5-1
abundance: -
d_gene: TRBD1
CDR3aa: CASSLVTGVANTGELFF
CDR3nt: TGCGCCAGCAGCCTAGTTACAGGGGTAGCGAACACCGGGGAGCTGTTTTTT

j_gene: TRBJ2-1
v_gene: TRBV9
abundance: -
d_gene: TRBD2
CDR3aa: CASSVVGTSGPNEQFF
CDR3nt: TGTGCCAGCAGCGTAGTAGGGACTAGCGGACCCAATGAGCAGTTCTTC

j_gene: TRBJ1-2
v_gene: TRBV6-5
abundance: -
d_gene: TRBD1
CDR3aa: CASSTGALGHGYTF
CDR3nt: TGTGCCAGCAGCACAGGGGCCCTCGGGCATGGCTACACCTTC

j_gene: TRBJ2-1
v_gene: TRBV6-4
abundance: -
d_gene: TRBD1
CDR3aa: CASSGRPTGLNEQFF
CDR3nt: TGTGCCAGCAGTGGTCGACCGACAGGGTTGAATGAGCAGTTCTTC

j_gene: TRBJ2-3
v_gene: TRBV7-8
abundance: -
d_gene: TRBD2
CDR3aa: CASSFTTSGSDTQYF
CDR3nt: TGTGCCAGCAGCTTCACGACTAGCGGGTCAGATACGCAGTATTTT

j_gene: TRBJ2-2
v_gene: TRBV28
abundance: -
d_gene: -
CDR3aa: CASSLTWSGELFF
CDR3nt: TGTGCCAGCAGTTTGACTTGGAGCGGGGAGCTGTTTTTT

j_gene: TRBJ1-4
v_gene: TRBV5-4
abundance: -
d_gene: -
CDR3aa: CASSFMTGDSNEKLFF
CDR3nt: TGTGCCAGCAGCTTTATGACAGGAGATTCTAATGAAAAACTGTTTTTT